The clone carrying this TCR beta chain was picked up a small number of times. This record belongs to a study of T cells in Graves' hyperthyroidism and ophthalmopathy. From RNA transcripts, TCR beta CDR3 regions were amplified. RT-PCR in the first round (using the HTBI primer set) targeted the TCR CDR3. TCRdb fed the multiplex PCR reads into MiXCR, producing one record per CDR3 protein. The sample lists about 500,000 distinct CDR3 sequences, around 15% occurring once. Pregnant or lactating patients were excluded, as were those with uncontrolled infection or other autoimmune disease. The source of the PBMCs was over 8.5 ml of fresh peripheral blood. CDR1 and CDR2 (germline): SQVTM, ANQGSEA. CDR3 length: 16 amino acids. The junction had 13 bases not matched to a gene; V was cut back by 6 bases and J by 2 bases.

The sequence was collected from a woman aged 30 to 39 with Graves' ophthalmopathy. The material sequenced was blood. The J gene is TRBJ2-3, the V gene TRBV29-1; TRBD2 matches at 8 bases. The CDR3 DNA is TGCAGCGTCCCGAGCCCGACTAGCGTATACACAGATACGCAGTATTTT. It yields the protein CSVPSPTSVYTDTQYF.